This T cell receptor beta chain was profiled in a study of T cell responses to AZD1222 COVID-19 vaccine. Overall study: Samples with a second dose at about 4 or about 12 weeks were pooled together.

Germline assignment: CDR1 SGHTA and CDR2 FQGNSA. The CDR3 is 14 residues long. V lost 3 bases to trimming and J lost 6 bases, with 14 bases between them. The method was immunoSEQ multiplex PCR; TCRdb's version includes in-frame clones alone and lacks a portion of them. The table includes roughly 120,000 clones, about 85% detected once. This chain uses TRBV7-2 with TRBJ1-2; D gene uncertain. The sequence was collected from an adult in good health. This sample comprised peripheral blood, obtained on day 0 of AZD1222 vaccination. The CDR3 bases are TGTGCCAGCAGCTTTTACGTTCCCCGGGATGGCTACACCTTC. It specifies CASSFYVPRDGYTF. Supplemented by reference TRBV7-2 and TRBJ1-2, the full variable domain reads GAGVSQSPSNKVTEKGKDVELRCDPISGHTALYWYRQSLGQGLEFLIYFQGNSAPDKSGLPSDRFSAERTGGSVSTLTIQRTQQEDSAVYLCASSFYVPRDGYTFGSGTRLTVV.